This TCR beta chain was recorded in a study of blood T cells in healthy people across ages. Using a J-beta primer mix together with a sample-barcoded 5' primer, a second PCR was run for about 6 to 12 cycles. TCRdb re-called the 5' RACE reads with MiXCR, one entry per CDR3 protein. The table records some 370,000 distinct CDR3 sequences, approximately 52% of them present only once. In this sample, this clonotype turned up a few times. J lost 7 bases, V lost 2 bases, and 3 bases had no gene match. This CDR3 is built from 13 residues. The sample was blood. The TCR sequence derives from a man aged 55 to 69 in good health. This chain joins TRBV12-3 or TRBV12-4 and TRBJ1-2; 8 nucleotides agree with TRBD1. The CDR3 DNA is TGTGCCAGCAGTTTACGGGACAGGACTGGCTACACCTTC. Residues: CASSLRDRTGYTF.